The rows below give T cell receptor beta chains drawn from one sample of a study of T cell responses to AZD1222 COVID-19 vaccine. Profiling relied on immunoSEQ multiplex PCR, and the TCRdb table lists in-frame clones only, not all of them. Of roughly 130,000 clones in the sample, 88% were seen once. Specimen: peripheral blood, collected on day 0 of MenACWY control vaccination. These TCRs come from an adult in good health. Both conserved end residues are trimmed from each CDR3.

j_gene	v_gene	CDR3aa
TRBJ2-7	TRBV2	ASGWESYEQY
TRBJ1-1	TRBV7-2	ASSLRVDMNTEAF
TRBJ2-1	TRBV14	ASSRTGQTYNEQF
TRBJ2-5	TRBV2	ASTLAGETQY
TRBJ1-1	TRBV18	ASSPGQGMDTEAF
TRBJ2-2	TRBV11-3	ASSLVGSSTGELF
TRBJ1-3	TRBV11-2	ASSSHRGRKGNTIY
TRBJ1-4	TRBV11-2	ASSFPGGEEKLF
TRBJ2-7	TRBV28	ASSFLSMRYNYEQY
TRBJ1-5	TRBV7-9	ASSPGGGWGPQH
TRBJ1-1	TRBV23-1	ANIGTEAF
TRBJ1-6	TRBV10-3	AISLRDSNSPLH
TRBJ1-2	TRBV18	ASSPPGPGGYGYT
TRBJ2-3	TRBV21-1	AGYKTGIVTDTQY
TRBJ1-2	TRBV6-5	ASSYSGESGYT
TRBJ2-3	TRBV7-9	ASSLAHLREGTDTQY
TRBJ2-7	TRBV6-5	ASSYRGGEQY
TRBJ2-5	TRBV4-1	ASSTQTTGGETQY
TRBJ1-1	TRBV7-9	ASSGDRDPRGTEAF
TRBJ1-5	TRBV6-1	ASSESAGVGNQPQH
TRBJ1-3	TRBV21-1	ASSKVGTDSGNTIY
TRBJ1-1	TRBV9	ASSVGGGHMNTEAF